These 16 T cell receptor beta chains came from one sample sequenced in a study of T cell responses to AZD1222 COVID-19 vaccine. Here immunoSEQ multiplex PCR was the method, and the copy in TCRdb shows in-frame clones only, minus some. The profile shows 90,000 to 100,000 clones, roughly 89% of them singletons. The sample here was peripheral blood, taken on day 0 of AZD1222 vaccination. The receptors here all came from an adult in good health.

The CDR3 nucleotides read TGTGCCAGCAGGTCTCGGGCCCTTCGGGGAGAACCCCTCCACTTT. This gives the protein CASRSRALRGEPLHF. The genes are TRBV6-5 and TRBJ1-6; no firm D call. Looked up from germline, CDR1 is MNHEY and CDR2 is SVGAGI. Trimming removed 6 bases from V and 12 bases from J, with 21 bases in between. CDR3 length equals 15 residues.

The V call is TRBV7-2, the J call TRBJ1-2, with D maybe TRBD1 (5 bases). Germline CDR1 and CDR2: SGHTA and FQGNSA. This CDR3 has 11 residues. The V gene lost 11 bases and the J gene lost 5 bases, with 12 bases spanning the gap. The CDR3 reads CASPRGYGYTF. In DNA form, the CDR3 reads TGTGCCTCCCCTAGGGGATATGGCTACACCTTC.

V usage is TRBV6-5 and J usage is TRBJ2-7; perhaps TRBD1 as D (5 bases). This CDR3 is 12 amino acids long. The ends were cut back, 5 bases at V and 8 bases at J, with 13 bases in the middle. Germline CDR1 is MNHEY and CDR2 is SVGAGI. CDR3 sequence (DNA): TGTGCCAGCAGTACGACGGACACCCAGCAGTACTTC. It yields the protein CASSTTDTQQYF.

This clone has only one observation. The chain is built from TRBV27 and TRBJ1-2; no reliable D call. The V and J ends lost 7 bases and 8 bases respectively, with 14 bases between them. The germline V gene encodes CDR1 MNHEY and CDR2 SMNVEV (reference sequence). The CDR3 has 12 residues. CDR3 region: CASKDSGYGYTF. CDR3 DNA sequence: TGTGCCAGCAAAGACTCAGGTTACGGCTACACCTTC.

The V gene is TRBV3-1 (or the pseudogene TRBV3-2), the J gene TRBJ2-4; D not certain. Germline CDR1 is LGHDT and CDR2 is YNNKEL (reference sequence). Deletions cut 5 bases from V and 6 bases from J, with 8 bases between. The CDR3 is 12 residues long. The DNA of the CDR3 is TGTGCCAGCAGCTTTCAAGGAAACATTCAGTACTTC. Protein sequence: CASSFQGNIQYF.

V and J are TRBV7-9 and TRBJ1-1; unclear D gene. The V gene lost 1 base and the J gene lost 0 bases, with 15 bases spanning the gap. This CDR3 has 17 residues. Germline V gives CDR1 SEHNR, CDR2 FQNEAQ (reference sequence). Here the CDR3 DNA reads TGTGCCAGCAGCTTAGGTATCGCGGAATTTTTGAACACTGAAGCTTTCTTT. Translated, it gives CASSLGIAEFLNTEAFF.

CDR3 DNA sequence: TGTGCCAGCGCCCTAGCGGAGGGGGTCAATGAGCAGTTCTTC. Translation: CASALAEGVNEQFF. V and J are TRBV6-5 and TRBJ2-1; maybe TRBD2 (7 bases). Germline lookup yields CDR1 MNHEY and CDR2 SVGAGI. V lost 8 bases and J 6 bases, leaving 17 bases between the germline ends. The CDR3 has 14 residues.

The rearrangement links TRBV6-6 to TRBJ1-1, with D possibly matching TRBD1 (6 bases). Per germline, CDR1 MNHNY and CDR2 SVGAGI (reference sequence). CDR3 length: 16 amino acids. V shed 0 bases and J shed 2 bases, with 13 bases lying between them. The CDR3 reads CASSYSSGGGNTEAFF. The CDR3 region has the DNA TGTGCCAGCAGTTACTCGAGTGGGGGGGGCAACACTGAAGCTTTCTTT.

The V gene is TRBV20-1, the J gene TRBJ1-1, with D unresolved. The V gene lost 3 bases and the J gene lost 1 base, with 6 bases spanning the gap. Germline CDR1 DFQATT, CDR2 SNEGSKA (reference sequence). The CDR3 consists of 12 residues. CDR3: CSASLGNTEAFF. CDR3 sequence (DNA): TGCAGTGCTAGTCTCGGGAACACTGAAGCTTTCTTT.

The rearrangement links TRBV18 to TRBJ1-1; possible D gene TRBD1, 6 bases. Germline V gene lookup returns CDR1 KGHSH and CDR2 LQKENI. CDR3 size: 15 residues. The ends were cut back, 2 bases at V and 1 base at J, with 11 bases in the middle. CDR3 in amino acids: CASSPSGAGNTEAFF. As DNA, the CDR3 is TGTGCCAGCTCACCATCGGGGGCCGGGAACACTGAAGCTTTCTTT.

About this clone itself: Mismatch with germline at one junction end may stem from a read error. This chain joins TRBV12-5 and TRBJ2-3, with D unclear. The CDR3 sequence is 16 residues long. Germline-derived CDR1 and CDR2 are LGHNT and FRNRAP. CDR3 in amino acids: CASGSSIGNNSPLKDF. The DNA for the CDR3 is TGTGCTAGTGGTTCATCGATCGGAAATAATTCGCCCCTAAAGGATTTT.

The CDR3 spells CASSLEGGTEAFF. The CDR3 nucleotides are TGCGCCAGCAGCTTGGAAGGCGGGACTGAAGCTTTCTTT. The V gene is TRBV5-1, the J gene TRBJ1-1; the D is unclear. The CDR3 loop spans 13 amino acids. Germline assignment: CDR1 SGHRS and CDR2 YFSETQ. Deletions cut 0 bases from V and 5 bases from J, with 8 bases between.

The rearrangement uses TRBV3-1 (or the pseudogene TRBV3-2) and TRBJ1-2; possible D gene TRBD1, 6 bases. This CDR3 region has 15 residues. Germline values: CDR1 LGHDT, CDR2 YNNKEL (reference sequence). V lost 0 bases, J lost 2 bases, and 10 bases lay in between. CDR3 sequence reads: CASSQEFQGNYGYTF. The CDR3 DNA reads TGTGCCAGCAGCCAAGAGTTCCAGGGGAACTATGGCTACACCTTC.

The rearrangement uses TRBV28 and TRBJ1-5, with D uncertain. The germline V gene encodes CDR1 MDHEN and CDR2 SYDVKM. This CDR3 region has 11 residues. V lost 5 bases and J 2 bases, leaving 1 base between the germline ends. The CDR3 region is CASSGNQPQHF. In DNA, the CDR3 is TGTGCCAGCAGTGGCAATCAGCCCCAGCATTTT.

This chain joins TRBV7-2 and TRBJ2-7, with D unclear. This CDR3 comprises 14 residues. Deletions cut 5 bases from V and 2 bases from J, with 13 bases between. Germline V lookup: CDR1 SGHTA, CDR2 FQGNSA. The CDR3 is CASSPRPTPYEQYF. CDR3 coding DNA: TGTGCCAGCAGCCCCCGCCCTACCCCCTACGAGCAGTACTTC.

The rearrangement uses TRBV29-1 and TRBJ2-3; the match to TRBD2 covers 14 bases. The CDR3 sequence is 14 residues long. V lost 8 bases and J lost 8; bases outside the gene matches: 9. CDR1 is SQVTM and CDR2 is ANQGSEA in the germline V gene. The CDR3 spells CSLATSGGAGTQYF. DNA of the CDR3: TGCAGCCTGGCGACTAGCGGGGGGGCGGGTACGCAGTATTTT.